These 8 T cell receptor beta chains were sequenced from one sample in a study of T cells in Graves' hyperthyroidism and ophthalmopathy. RNA transcripts were the template for amplifying TCR beta CDR3 regions. First-round RT-PCR of the TCR CDR3 relied on the HTBI primer set. TCRdb re-analysed the multiplex PCR reads in MiXCR, keeping a single row per CDR3 protein. Found here are roughly 500,000 distinct CDR3 sequences, approximately 25% of them singletons; the top ten hold 11%. Sequenced: blood. Every receptor here comes from a woman aged 30 to 39 with Graves' ophthalmopathy.

There are many counts of this clonotype. The V gene is TRBV6-1, the J gene TRBJ2-7; D may correspond to TRBD1 or TRBD2 (5 bases each). The CDR3 runs 14 residues. V was cut by 7 bases and J by 4 bases, with 17 bases left in between. Germline CDR1 and CDR2: MNHNS and SASEGT. CDR3 sequence reads: CASTPGRINYEQYF. In DNA form, the CDR3 reads TGTGCCAGCACCCCGGGACGGATAAATTACGAGCAGTACTTC.

V gene TRBV28 combines with J gene TRBJ2-4, with a weak D call TRBD1 (5 bases). The CDR3 runs 15 residues. From germline, CDR1 is MDHEN and CDR2 SYDVKM. Between the trimmed V and J ends, which lost 6 bases and 0 bases, there was a span of 12 bases. The CDR3 here is CASSRQPLAKNIQYF. DNA for the CDR3: TGTGCCAGCAGCCGACAGCCTCTAGCCAAAAACATTCAGTACTTC.

At least ten counts were recorded for this clonotype. V gene TRBV18 combines with J gene TRBJ1-2; weak D call: TRBD1 (5 bases). The CDR3 extends over 14 amino acids. Trimming left V 3 bases short and J 2 bases short, with 10 bases between. The germline gives CDR1 KGHSH, CDR2 LQKENI. The CDR3, as DNA: TGTGCCAGCTCACCCCAGGGAGACAACTATGGCTACACCTTC. Encoded protein: CASSPQGDNYGYTF.

V and J are TRBV2 and TRBJ2-7; 12 nucleotides line up with TRBD1. Per germline, CDR1 SNHLY and CDR2 FYNNEI. V shed 11 bases and J 5 bases; nucleotides not matched to a gene: 7. This CDR3 spans 13 amino acids. CDR3 sequence reads: CAGIGTGGNEQYF. Here the CDR3 DNA reads TGTGCCGGAATTGGGACAGGGGGCAACGAGCAGTACTTC.

V is TRBV6-1 and J is TRBJ2-5, with 8 bases identical to TRBD2. The CDR3 has 14 residues. With 5 bases clipped from V and 5 bases from J, the junction kept 7 bases outside the gene matches. Germline-derived CDR1 and CDR2 are MNHNS and SASEGT. The CDR3 reads CASSSSSGRETQYF. CDR3 in DNA: TGTGCCAGCAGTAGTTCTAGCGGGCGGGAGACCCAGTACTTC.

The genes are TRBV5-1 and TRBJ1-1, with 8 bases matching TRBD1. CDR3 length equals 13 residues. J gave up 8 bases and V 3 bases, and 6 bases lay outside the gene matches. Germline CDR1 reads SGHRS; CDR2 reads YFSETQ. For the CDR3, the DNA is TGCGCCAGCAGCTCTTCTCAGGGGGCAGAAGCTTTCTTT. Amino acid sequence: CASSSSQGAEAFF.

This clonotype was seen more than once but under ten times. V and J are TRBV27 and TRBJ2-3, with 7 bases matching TRBD2. The CDR3 length is 16 residues. The germline V gene encodes CDR1 MNHEY and CDR2 SMNVEV (reference sequence). The trim removed 5 bases at V and 3 bases at J, leaving 11 bases unmatched. The CDR3 loop reads CASSGPTPGGTDTQYF. The CDR3 DNA sequence: TGTGCCAGCAGTGGCCCGACGCCCGGGGGGACAGATACGCAGTATTTT.

This rearrangement joins TRBV10-2 to TRBJ1-1, with TRBD1 matching 8 bases. The CDR3 covers 17 residues. Germline CDR1 is WSHSY and CDR2 is SAAADI. The V and J ends lost 3 bases and 4 bases, in that order; junction bases with no gene match: 13. The CDR3 bases are TGCGCCAGCAGTGACGAGACAGGGGTAGGCGTAGGCACTGAAGCTTTCTTT. Amino acids: CASSDETGVGVGTEAFF.